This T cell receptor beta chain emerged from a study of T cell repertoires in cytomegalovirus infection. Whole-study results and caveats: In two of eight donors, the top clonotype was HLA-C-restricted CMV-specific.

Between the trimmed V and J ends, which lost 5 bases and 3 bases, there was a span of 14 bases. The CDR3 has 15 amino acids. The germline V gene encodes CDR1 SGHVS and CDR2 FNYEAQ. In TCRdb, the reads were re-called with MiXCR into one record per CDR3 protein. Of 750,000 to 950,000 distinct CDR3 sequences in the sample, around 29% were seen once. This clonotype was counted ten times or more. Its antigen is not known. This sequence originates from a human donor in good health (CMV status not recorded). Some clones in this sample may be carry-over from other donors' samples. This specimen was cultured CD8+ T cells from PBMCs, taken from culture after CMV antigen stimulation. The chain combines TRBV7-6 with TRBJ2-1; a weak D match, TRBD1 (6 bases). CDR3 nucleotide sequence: TGTGCCAGCAGCCGTCCCGGGACAATCTACAATGAGCAGTTCTTC. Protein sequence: CASSRPGTIYNEQFF.